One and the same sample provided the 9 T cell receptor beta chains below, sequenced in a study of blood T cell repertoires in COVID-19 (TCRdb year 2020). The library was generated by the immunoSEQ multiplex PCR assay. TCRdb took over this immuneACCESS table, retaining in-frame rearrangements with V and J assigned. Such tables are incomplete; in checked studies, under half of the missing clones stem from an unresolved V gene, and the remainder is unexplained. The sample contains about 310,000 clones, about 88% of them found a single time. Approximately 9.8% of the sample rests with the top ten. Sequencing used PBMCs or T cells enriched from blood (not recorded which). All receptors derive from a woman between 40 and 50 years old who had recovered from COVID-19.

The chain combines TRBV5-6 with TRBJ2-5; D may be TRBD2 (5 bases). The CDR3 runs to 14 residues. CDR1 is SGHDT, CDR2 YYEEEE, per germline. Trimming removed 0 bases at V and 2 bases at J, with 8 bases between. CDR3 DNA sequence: TGTGCCAGCAGCTTGGCCAAGCGGCAAGAGACCCAGTACTTC. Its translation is CASSLAKRQETQYF.

CDR3 sequence: CASSQGGMGILEAETQYF. CDR3 sequence (DNA): TGCGCCAGCAGCCAAGGAGGGATGGGGATCTTGGAGGCAGAGACCCAGTACTTC. The V gene is TRBV4-1, the J gene TRBJ2-5; D is perhaps TRBD2 (5 bases). The length of the CDR3 is 18 residues. Per the germline V gene, CDR1 is MGHRA and CDR2 is YSYEKL. V was shortened by 1 base and J by 4 bases, with 22 bases between the two germline ends.

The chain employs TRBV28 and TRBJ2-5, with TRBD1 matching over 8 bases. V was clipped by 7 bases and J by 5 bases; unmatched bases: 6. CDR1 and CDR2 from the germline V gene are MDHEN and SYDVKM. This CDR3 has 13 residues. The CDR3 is CASTEDRDETQYF. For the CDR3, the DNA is TGTGCCAGCACGGAGGACAGGGACGAGACCCAGTACTTC.

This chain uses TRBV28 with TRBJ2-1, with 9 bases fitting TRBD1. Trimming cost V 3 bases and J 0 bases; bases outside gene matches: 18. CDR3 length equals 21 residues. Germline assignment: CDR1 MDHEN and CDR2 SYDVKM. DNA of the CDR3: TGTGCCAGCAGTTTTAGGGCGGGGACAGGGCTTGGACGGAGCTCCTACAATGAGCAGTTCTTC. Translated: CASSFRAGTGLGRSSYNEQFF.

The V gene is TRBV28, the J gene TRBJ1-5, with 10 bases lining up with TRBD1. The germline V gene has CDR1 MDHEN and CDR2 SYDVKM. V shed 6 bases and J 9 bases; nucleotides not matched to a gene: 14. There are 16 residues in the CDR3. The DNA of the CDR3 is TGTGCCAGCAGCCTTTCCGGGACAGGGGCGGGGGGGCCCCAGCATTTT. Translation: CASSLSGTGAGGPQHF.

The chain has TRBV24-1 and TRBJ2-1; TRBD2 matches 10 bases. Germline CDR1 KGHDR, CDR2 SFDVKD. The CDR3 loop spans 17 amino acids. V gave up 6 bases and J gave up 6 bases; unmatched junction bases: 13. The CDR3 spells CATSSLGLAGVPNEQFF. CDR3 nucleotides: TGTGCCACCAGTTCGTTGGGGCTAGCGGGAGTCCCCAATGAGCAGTTCTTC.

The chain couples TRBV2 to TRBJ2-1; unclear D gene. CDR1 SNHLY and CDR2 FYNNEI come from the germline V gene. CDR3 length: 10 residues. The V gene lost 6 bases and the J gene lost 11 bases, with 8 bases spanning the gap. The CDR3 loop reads CASSLEKQFF. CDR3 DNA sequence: TGTGCCAGCAGCCTAGAAAAGCAGTTCTTC.

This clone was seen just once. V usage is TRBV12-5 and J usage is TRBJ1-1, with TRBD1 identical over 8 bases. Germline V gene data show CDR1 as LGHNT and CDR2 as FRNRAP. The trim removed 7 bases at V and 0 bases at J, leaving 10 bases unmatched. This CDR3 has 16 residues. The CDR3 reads CASDTSTGALNTEAFF. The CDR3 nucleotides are TGTGCTAGTGATACCTCGACAGGGGCTTTGAACACTGAAGCTTTCTTT.

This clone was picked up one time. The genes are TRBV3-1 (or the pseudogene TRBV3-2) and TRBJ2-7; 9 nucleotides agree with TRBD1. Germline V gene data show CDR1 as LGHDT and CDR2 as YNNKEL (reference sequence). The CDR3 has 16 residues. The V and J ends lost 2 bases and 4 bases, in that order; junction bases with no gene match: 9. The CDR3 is CASSQMYGQGFYEQYF. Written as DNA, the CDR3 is TGTGCCAGCAGCCAAATGTATGGACAGGGGTTTTACGAGCAGTACTTC.